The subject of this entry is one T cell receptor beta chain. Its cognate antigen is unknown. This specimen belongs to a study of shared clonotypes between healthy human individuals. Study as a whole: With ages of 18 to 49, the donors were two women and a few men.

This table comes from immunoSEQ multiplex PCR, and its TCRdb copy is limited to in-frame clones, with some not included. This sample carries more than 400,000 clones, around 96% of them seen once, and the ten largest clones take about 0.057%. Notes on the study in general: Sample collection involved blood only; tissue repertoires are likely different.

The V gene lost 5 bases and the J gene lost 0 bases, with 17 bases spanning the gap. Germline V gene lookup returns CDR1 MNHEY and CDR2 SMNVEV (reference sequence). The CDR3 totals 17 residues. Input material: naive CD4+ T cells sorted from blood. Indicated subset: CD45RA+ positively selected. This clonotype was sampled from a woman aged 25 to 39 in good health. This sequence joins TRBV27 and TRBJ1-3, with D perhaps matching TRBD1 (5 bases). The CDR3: CASSTGTGRHSGNTIYF. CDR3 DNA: TGTGCCAGCAGTACGGGGACGGGACGACACTCTGGAAACACCATATATTTT.